A single sample is the source of the 26 T cell receptor beta chains below, sequenced in a study of vaccination effects on CD4 cells after COVID-19. The antigens these receptors bind are not known. TCRdb's table, derived via immunoSEQ multiplex PCR, lists solely in-frame clones and lacks some. Of roughly 30,000 clones listed, around two thirds are singletons. Culture lasted about ten days before CD4+ T cell isolation. Either the mRNA-1273 or the BNT162b2 vaccine was given to participants as two doses. Here the sequenced sample was CD4+ T cells from PBMCs cultured without peptide, taken after COVID-19 vaccination. These receptors were collected from a human donor who received a COVID-19 vaccine.

Here the CDR3 DNA reads TGTGCCAGCAGTGCAACCGAGCGGGGGAGCACAGATACGCAGTATTTT. It is translated as CASSATERGSTDTQYF. This sequence joins TRBV25-1 and TRBJ2-3, with 8 bases aligning to TRBD2. Germline V gene lookup returns CDR1 MGHDK and CDR2 SYGVNS. The CDR3 has 16 residues. V dropped 4 bases and J dropped 0; count of bases not matched to a gene: 6. Using reference TRBV25-1 and TRBJ2-3 for the parts outside the CDR3, the full variable domain is EADIYQTPRYLVIGTGKKITLECSQTMGHDKMYWYQQDPGMELHLIHYSYGVNSTEKGDLSSESTVSRIRTEHFPLTLESARPSHTSQYLCASSATERGSTDTQYFGPGTRLTVL.

This chain links TRBV7-2 with TRBJ1-4, with 8 bases aligning to TRBD1. Germline loops: CDR1 SGHTA, CDR2 FQGNSA. V lost 5 bases and J lost 5; bases outside the gene matches: 7. This CDR3 has 15 amino acids. CDR3 amino acids: CASSKHGTGNEKLFF. CDR3 coding DNA: TGTGCCAGCAGCAAGCACGGGACAGGAAATGAAAAACTGTTTTTT.

CDR3 bases: TGTGCCAGCACCACTACGGGACAGTCCTACGAGCAGTACTTC. Residues: CASTTTGQSYEQYF. J is TRBJ2-7 and V is TRBV28; TRBD1 matches 7 bases. Germline CDR1 reads MDHEN; CDR2 reads SYDVKM. V lost 7 bases, J lost 1 base, and 7 bases stayed unmatched. The CDR3 has 14 residues.

The gene calls are TRBV10-3 and TRBJ2-7; 7 nucleotides align to TRBD1. This CDR3 has 13 amino acids. With V trimmed by 6 bases and J by 7 bases, 9 bases remained unmatched. Germline V gives CDR1 ENHRY, CDR2 SYGVKD. The CDR3 DNA reads TGTGCCATCAGAAAAGACAGGGCTGGAGAGCAGTACTTC. Translation: CAIRKDRAGEQYF.

The chain has TRBV19 and TRBJ2-7, with 7 bases matching TRBD2. The CDR3 contains 14 residues. CDR1 LNHDA and CDR2 SQIVND come from the germline V gene (reference sequence). J gave up 0 bases and V 5 bases, and 4 bases lay outside the gene matches. In nucleotides, the CDR3 is TGTGCCAGTAGTCCGCGGGAGTTCTCCTACGAGCAGTACTTC. As protein: CASSPREFSYEQYF.

The J gene is TRBJ2-2, the V gene TRBV18; 12 positions match TRBD2. This CDR3 is built from 16 residues. Germline trimming cut 10 bases from V and 4 bases from J; bases unmatched to any gene: 10. Germline-derived CDR1 and CDR2 are KGHSH and LQKENI. The CDR3 here is CATQTSGGPTTGELFF. CDR3 nucleotide sequence: TGTGCCACCCAGACTAGCGGGGGTCCGACCACCGGGGAGCTGTTTTTT.

The chain recombines TRBV27 with TRBJ2-2, with 11 bases lining up with TRBD1. The V and J ends lost 2 bases and 0 bases, in that order; junction bases with no gene match: 2. Germline assignment: CDR1 MNHEY and CDR2 SMNVEV (reference sequence). The CDR3 runs to 17 residues. CDR3 nucleotides: TGTGCCAGCAGTTTAGGACAGGGGGCCGCGAACACCGGGGAGCTGTTTTTT. Its translation is CASSLGQGAANTGELFF.

This clone was found a few times. The J gene is TRBJ2-7, the V gene TRBV5-4; D may be TRBD2 (6 bases). Per the germline V gene, CDR1 is SGHNT and CDR2 is YYREEE (reference sequence). Trimming removed 5 bases from V and 3 bases from J, with 15 bases in between. This CDR3 has 14 residues. CDR3 DNA sequence: TGTGCCAGCAGTGTTGAATCGGGGGACTACGAGCAGTACTTC. Its protein product is CASSVESGDYEQYF. Full variable domain (outside the CDR3, taken from reference TRBV5-4 and TRBJ2-7): ETGVTQSPTHLIKTRGQQVTLRCSSQSGHNTVSWYQQALGQGPQFIFQYYREEENGRGNFPPRFSGLQFPNYSSELNVNALELDDSALYLCASSVESGDYEQYFGPGTRLTVT.

The chain combines TRBV10-2 with TRBJ1-2, with D hard to call. V was cut by 5 bases and J by 1 base, with 5 bases left in between. This CDR3 comprises 12 residues. Germline V gene lookup returns CDR1 WSHSY and CDR2 SAAADI. Here the CDR3 reads CASSTLNYGYTF. CDR3 nucleotide sequence: TGCGCCAGCAGTACTCTTAACTATGGCTACACCTTC.

The V call is TRBV5-4, the J call TRBJ2-7, with TRBD1 matching over 9 bases. The V gene end was trimmed by 0 bases and the J gene end by 7 bases; junction bases not matched to a gene: 14. The germline CDR1 and CDR2 sequences are SGHNT and YYREEE (reference sequence). This CDR3 contains 17 residues. CDR3 sequence: CASSLGGTGTYQGEQYF. The CDR3 DNA is TGTGCCAGCAGCTTGGGTGGGACAGGGACTTACCAAGGGGAGCAGTACTTC.

Points on this clone: An end of the junction does not agree with germline; a read error may underlie this. The chain joins TRBV7-7 to TRBJ2-1; D might be TRBD2 (6 bases). CDR1 is SSHAT, CDR2 FNYEAQ, per germline (reference sequence). CDR3 length equals 15 residues. In nucleotides, the CDR3 is TGTGCTAGCAGACCGACCGGGACTCGCTACAATGAGCAGTTCTTC. Residues: CASRPTGTRYNEQFF.

The V gene is TRBV3-1 (or the pseudogene TRBV3-2), the J gene TRBJ1-6; D is undetermined. The V and J ends lost 8 bases and 9 bases respectively, with 11 bases between them. This CDR3 is 12 amino acids long. Germline loops: CDR1 LGHDT, CDR2 YNNKEL (reference sequence). The DNA of the CDR3 is TGTGCCAGCCTGATAGGATTTTCACCCCTCCACTTT. It specifies CASLIGFSPLHF.

The chain joins TRBV27 to TRBJ1-4, with 7 bases identical to TRBD1. This CDR3 has 15 amino acids. In germline, CDR1 is MNHEY, CDR2 SMNVEV (reference sequence). V was clipped by 2 bases and J by 3 bases; unmatched bases: 3. The CDR3 reads CASSLKQGPNEKLFF. CDR3 DNA: TGTGCCAGCAGTTTAAAACAGGGGCCTAATGAAAAACTGTTTTTT.

V gene TRBV29-1 combines with J gene TRBJ1-1, with no clear D. The V gene lost 6 bases and the J gene lost 1 base, with 9 bases spanning the gap. Looked up from germline, CDR1 is SQVTM and CDR2 is ANQGSEA. CDR3 length: 12 residues. The CDR3 sequence is CSVRHPNTEAFF. The CDR3 region has the DNA TGCAGCGTCAGGCACCCGAACACTGAAGCTTTCTTT.

This clone was seen only a few times. J is TRBJ1-3 and V is TRBV7-9; possible D gene TRBD1, 6 bases. The CDR3 contains 15 residues. V was clipped by 0 bases and J by 4 bases, with 10 bases between them. Germline lookup yields CDR1 SEHNR and CDR2 FQNEAQ (reference sequence). The CDR3 nucleotides read TGTGCCAGCAGCTTAGCCGGGGGGACAGGAAACACCATATATTTT. Amino acids: CASSLAGGTGNTIYF.

CDR3: CASSQEWVRLATNEKLFF. The CDR3 DNA reads as TGTGCCAGCAGCCAAGAATGGGTCCGGCTGGCAACTAATGAAAAACTGTTTTTT. V gene TRBV4-2 combines with J gene TRBJ1-4; no firm D call. The CDR3 covers 18 residues. Trimming took off 0 bases at V and 0 bases at J, with 14 bases between the two ends. CDR1 and CDR2 (germline): LGHNA, YNFKEQ.

The table lists this clone with a few counts. The chain recombines TRBV29-1 with TRBJ1-6, with D unresolved. The V end was cut by 7 bases, the J end by 7 bases, with 5 bases between. Germline V gene lookup returns CDR1 SQVTM and CDR2 ANQGSEA. This CDR3 spans 10 amino acids. CDR3 residues: CSGYNSPLHF. CDR3 sequence (DNA): TGCAGCGGGTACAATTCACCCCTCCACTTT.

The genes are TRBV5-5 and TRBJ2-2; no clear D gene. The V gene's germline CDR1 is SGHKS and CDR2 YYEKEE (reference sequence). V was clipped by 4 bases and J by 5 bases, with 18 bases between them. The CDR3 length is 16 residues. The CDR3 region is CASSTGDTLRTGELFF. CDR3 nucleotides: TGTGCCAGCAGCACCGGCGACACCTTGAGGACCGGGGAGCTGTTTTTT.

The chain recombines TRBV12-3 or TRBV12-4 with TRBJ2-7; D gene ambiguous. V lost 3 bases, J lost 2 bases, and 5 bases lay in between. This CDR3 spans 12 amino acids. DNA for the CDR3: TGTGCCAGCAGTTTCGTTCCCTACGAGCAGTACTTC. This encodes CASSFVPYEQYF.

The chain is built from TRBV28 and TRBJ2-7; 11 positions agree with TRBD2. V shed 3 bases and J 6 bases; nucleotides not matched to a gene: 4. Germline lookup yields CDR1 MDHEN and CDR2 SYDVKM. This CDR3 is built from 14 residues. The CDR3, as DNA: TGTGCCAGCAGTTTGGCCCTAGCGGGAGGCGAGCAGTACTTC. It specifies CASSLALAGGEQYF.

The chain carries TRBV16 and TRBJ2-1; TRBD2 aligns across 7 bases. The CDR3 has 15 residues. Germline trimming cut 4 bases from V and 7 bases from J; bases unmatched to any gene: 10. Germline loops: CDR1 KGHSY, CDR2 FQNENV. CDR3: CASSPLRGVVNEQFF. The CDR3 DNA reads TGTGCCAGCAGCCCGTTACGGGGGGTGGTAAATGAGCAGTTCTTC.

This chain uses TRBV5-4 with TRBJ2-7; D is perhaps TRBD2 (5 bases). Trimming took 3 bases from V and 1 from J, leaving 23 bases between them. Germline lookup yields CDR1 SGHNT and CDR2 YYREEE (reference sequence). This CDR3 is 18 amino acids long. The CDR3 DNA is TGTGCCAGCAGCTATTTGGTAAGACGGCCCCGAGGGTCCTACGAGCAGTACTTC. Encoded protein: CASSYLVRRPRGSYEQYF. The entire variable domain, with the rest obtained from reference TRBV5-4 and TRBJ2-7, is as follows: ETGVTQSPTHLIKTRGQQVTLRCSSQSGHNTVSWYQQALGQGPQFIFQYYREEENGRGNFPPRFSGLQFPNYSSELNVNALELDDSALYLCASSYLVRRPRGSYEQYFGPGTRLTVT.

The genes are TRBV7-2 and TRBJ2-2, with D hard to call. This CDR3 is built from 15 residues. Germline CDR1 SGHTA, CDR2 FQGNSA. The germline V and J ends were trimmed by 0 bases and 0 bases, with 5 bases remaining between them. As DNA, the CDR3 is TGTGCCAGCAGCTTAGCAGCCGCGAACACCGGGGAGCTGTTTTTT. It specifies CASSLAAANTGELFF.

This clone was seen a handful of times. CDR3 amino acids: CASSSPWGQGHNQPQHF. As DNA, the CDR3 is TGTGCCAGCAGCTCCCCCTGGGGACAGGGCCACAATCAGCCCCAGCATTTT. The J gene is TRBJ1-5, the V gene TRBV28; 9 bases align to TRBD1. The CDR3 consists of 17 residues. Per germline, CDR1 MDHEN and CDR2 SYDVKM. After removal of 6 bases from V and 3 bases from J, the junction contained 12 bases not matched to a gene.

The chain recombines TRBV27 with TRBJ2-7; D is possibly TRBD2 (7 bases). The germline V gene encodes CDR1 MNHEY and CDR2 SMNVEV (reference sequence). The V gene lost 0 bases and the J gene lost 3 bases, with 12 bases spanning the gap. The length of the CDR3 is 15 residues. The CDR3 bases are TGTGCCAGCAGTTTATCAGGGGGGGGAAGCTACGAGCAGTACTTC. Its protein is CASSLSGGGSYEQYF.

V and J are TRBV10-3 and TRBJ2-5; D remains ambiguous. The CDR3 is 11 amino acids. Germline-derived CDR1 and CDR2 are ENHRY and SYGVKD. The V and J ends lost 2 bases and 4 bases respectively, with 2 bases between them. The CDR3 coding sequence is TGTGCCATCAGTGAGGGAGAGACCCAGTACTTC. Translating it yields CAISEGETQYF.